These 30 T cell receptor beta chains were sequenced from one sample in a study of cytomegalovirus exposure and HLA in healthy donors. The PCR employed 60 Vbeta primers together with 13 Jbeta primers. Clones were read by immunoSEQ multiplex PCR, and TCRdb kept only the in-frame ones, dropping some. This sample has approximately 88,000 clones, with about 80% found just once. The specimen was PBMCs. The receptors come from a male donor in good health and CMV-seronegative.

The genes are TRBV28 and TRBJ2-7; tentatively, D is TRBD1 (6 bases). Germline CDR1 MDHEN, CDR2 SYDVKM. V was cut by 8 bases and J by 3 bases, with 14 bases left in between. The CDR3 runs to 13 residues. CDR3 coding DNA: TGTGCCAGCGGAACGGGACACCTCTACGAGCAGTACTTC. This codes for CASGTGHLYEQYF.

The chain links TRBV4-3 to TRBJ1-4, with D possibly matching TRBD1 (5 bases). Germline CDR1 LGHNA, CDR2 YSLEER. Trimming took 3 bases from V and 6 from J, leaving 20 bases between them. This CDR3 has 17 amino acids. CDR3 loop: CASSHLGKGLRDEKLFF. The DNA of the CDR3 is TGCGCCAGCAGCCATTTAGGGAAGGGGCTTCGTGATGAAAAACTGTTTTTT.

This CDR3 is CASSQRDRGENQPQHF. The CDR3 coding sequence is TGCGCCAGCAGTCAACGGGACAGGGGAGAAAATCAGCCCCAGCATTTT. The rearrangement uses TRBV23-1 and TRBJ1-5; 10 nucleotides line up with TRBD1. TRBV23-1 is an open reading frame whose function is uncertain. The CDR3 extends over 16 amino acids. Trimming removed 2 bases from V and 4 bases from J; junction bases left unmatched: 5.

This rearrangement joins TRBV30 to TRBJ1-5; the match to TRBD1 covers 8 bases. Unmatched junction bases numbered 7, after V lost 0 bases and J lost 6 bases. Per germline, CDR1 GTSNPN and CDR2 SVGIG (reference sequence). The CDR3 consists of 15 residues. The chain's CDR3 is CAWSVRGQVFQPQHF. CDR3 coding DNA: TGTGCCTGGAGTGTACGGGGACAGGTCTTTCAGCCCCAGCATTTT.

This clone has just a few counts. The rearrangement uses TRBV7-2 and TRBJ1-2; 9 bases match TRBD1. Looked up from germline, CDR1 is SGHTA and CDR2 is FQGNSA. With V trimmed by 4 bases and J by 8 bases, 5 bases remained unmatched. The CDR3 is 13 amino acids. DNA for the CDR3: TGTGCCAGCAGCTCCAACAGGGGGCGGGGCTACACCTTC. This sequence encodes CASSSNRGRGYTF. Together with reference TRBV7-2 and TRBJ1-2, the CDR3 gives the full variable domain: GAGVSQSPSNKVTEKGKDVELRCDPISGHTALYWYRQSLGQGLEFLIYFQGNSAPDKSGLPSDRFSAERTGGSVSTLTIQRTQQEDSAVYLCASSSNRGRGYTFGSGTRLTVV.

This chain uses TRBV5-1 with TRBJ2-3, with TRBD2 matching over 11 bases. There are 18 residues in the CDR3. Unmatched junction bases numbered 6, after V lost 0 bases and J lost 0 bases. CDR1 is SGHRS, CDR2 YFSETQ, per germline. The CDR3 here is CASSLELAGGSSTDTQYF. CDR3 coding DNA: TGCGCCAGCAGCTTGGAGCTAGCGGGGGGTTCTAGCACAGATACGCAGTATTTT. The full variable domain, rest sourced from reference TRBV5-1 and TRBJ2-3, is KAGVTQTPRYLIKTRGQQVTLSCSPISGHRSVSWYQQTPGQGLQFLFEYFSETQRNKGNFPGRFSGRQFSNSRSEMNVSTLELGDSALYLCASSLELAGGSSTDTQYFGPGTRLTVL.

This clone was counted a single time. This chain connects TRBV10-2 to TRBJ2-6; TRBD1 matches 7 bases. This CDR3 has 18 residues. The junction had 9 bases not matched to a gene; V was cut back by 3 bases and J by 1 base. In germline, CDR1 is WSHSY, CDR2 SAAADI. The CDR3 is CASSDGQVLVSGANVLTF. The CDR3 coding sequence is TGCGCCAGCAGTGACGGACAGGTCTTGGTTTCTGGGGCCAACGTCCTGACTTTC.

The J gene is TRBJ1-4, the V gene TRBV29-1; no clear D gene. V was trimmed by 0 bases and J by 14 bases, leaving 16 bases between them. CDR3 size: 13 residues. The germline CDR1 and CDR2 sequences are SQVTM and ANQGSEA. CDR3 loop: CSVEDSLRHTLFF. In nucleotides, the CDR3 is TGCAGCGTTGAAGACTCCCTTAGACATACCCTGTTTTTT.

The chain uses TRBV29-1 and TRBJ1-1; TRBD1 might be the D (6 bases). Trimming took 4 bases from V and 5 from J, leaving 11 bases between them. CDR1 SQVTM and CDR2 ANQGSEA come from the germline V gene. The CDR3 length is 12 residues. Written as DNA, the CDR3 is TGCAGCGTTGTAGCCAGGGGAACTGAAGCTTTCTTT. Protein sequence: CSVVARGTEAFF.

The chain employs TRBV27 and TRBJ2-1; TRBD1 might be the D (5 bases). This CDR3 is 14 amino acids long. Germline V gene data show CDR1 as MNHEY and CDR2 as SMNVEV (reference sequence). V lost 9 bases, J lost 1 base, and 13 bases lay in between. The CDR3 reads CASWGGVSYNEQFF. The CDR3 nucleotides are TGTGCCAGTTGGGGCGGTGTATCCTACAATGAGCAGTTCTTC.

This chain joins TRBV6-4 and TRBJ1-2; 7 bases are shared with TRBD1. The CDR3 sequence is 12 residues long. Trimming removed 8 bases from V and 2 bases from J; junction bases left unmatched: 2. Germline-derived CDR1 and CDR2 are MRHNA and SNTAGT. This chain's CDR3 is CASRGQNYGYTF. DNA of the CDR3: TGTGCCAGCCGGGGACAGAACTATGGCTACACCTTC.

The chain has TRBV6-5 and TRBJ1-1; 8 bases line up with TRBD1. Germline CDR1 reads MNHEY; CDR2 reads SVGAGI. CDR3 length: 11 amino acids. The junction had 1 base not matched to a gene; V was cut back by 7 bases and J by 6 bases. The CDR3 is CASTTGAEAFF. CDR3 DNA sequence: TGTGCCAGCACGACAGGGGCTGAAGCTTTCTTT.

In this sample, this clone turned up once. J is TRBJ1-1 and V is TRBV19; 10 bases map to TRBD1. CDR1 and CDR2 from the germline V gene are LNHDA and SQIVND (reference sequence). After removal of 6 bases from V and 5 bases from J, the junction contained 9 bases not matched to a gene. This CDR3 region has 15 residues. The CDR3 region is CASRAPGQGRTEAFF. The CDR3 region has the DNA TGTGCCAGTAGAGCCCCGGGACAGGGGAGGACTGAAGCTTTCTTT.

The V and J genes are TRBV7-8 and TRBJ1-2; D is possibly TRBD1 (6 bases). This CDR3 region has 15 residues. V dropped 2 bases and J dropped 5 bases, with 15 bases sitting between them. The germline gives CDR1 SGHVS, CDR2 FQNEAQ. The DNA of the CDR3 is TGTGCCAGCAGCTTAAGGCTTACAGGGCCTTATGGCTACACCTTC. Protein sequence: CASSLRLTGPYGYTF.

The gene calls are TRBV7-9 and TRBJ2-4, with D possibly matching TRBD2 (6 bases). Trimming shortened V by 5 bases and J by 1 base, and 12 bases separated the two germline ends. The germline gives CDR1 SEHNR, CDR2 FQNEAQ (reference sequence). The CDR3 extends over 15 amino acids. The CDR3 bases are TGTGCCAGCAGCCCGACGGGGAGGGCCAAAAACATTCAGTACTTC. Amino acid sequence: CASSPTGRAKNIQYF.

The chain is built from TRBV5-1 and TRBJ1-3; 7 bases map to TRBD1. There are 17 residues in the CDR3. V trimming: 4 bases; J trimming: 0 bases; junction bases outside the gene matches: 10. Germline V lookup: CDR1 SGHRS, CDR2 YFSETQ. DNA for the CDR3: TGCGCCAGCAGCAAAGCCGGGGACAGTGGCTCTGGAAACACCATATATTTT. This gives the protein CASSKAGDSGSGNTIYF.

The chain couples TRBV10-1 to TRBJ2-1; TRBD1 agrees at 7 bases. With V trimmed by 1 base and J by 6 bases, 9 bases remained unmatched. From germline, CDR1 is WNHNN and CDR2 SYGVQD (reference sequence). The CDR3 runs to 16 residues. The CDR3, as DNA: TGCGCCAGCAGTGAGTTGGGACAGCCTCATAGCAATGAGCAGTTCTTC. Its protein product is CASSELGQPHSNEQFF.

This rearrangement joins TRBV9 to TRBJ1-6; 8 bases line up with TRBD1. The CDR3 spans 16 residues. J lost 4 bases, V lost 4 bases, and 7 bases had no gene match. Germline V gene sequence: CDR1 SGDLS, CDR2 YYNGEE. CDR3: CASSTRDRSYNSPLHF. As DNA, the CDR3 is TGTGCCAGCAGCACCCGGGACAGGTCGTATAATTCACCCCTCCACTTT.

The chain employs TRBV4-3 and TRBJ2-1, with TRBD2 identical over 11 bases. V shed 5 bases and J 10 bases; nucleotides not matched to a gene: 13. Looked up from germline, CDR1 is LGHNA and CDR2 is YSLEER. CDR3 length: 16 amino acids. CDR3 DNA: TGCGCCAGCAGCTTACTAGCGGGAGTGGTACAGTGGGAGCAGTTCTTC. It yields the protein CASSLLAGVVQWEQFF.

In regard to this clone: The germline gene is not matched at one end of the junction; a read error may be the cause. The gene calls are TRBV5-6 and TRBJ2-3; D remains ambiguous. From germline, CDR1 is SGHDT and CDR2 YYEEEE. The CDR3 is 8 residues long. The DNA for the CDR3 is TGTGCCAGCCCGGGTCTGGATTTT. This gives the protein CASPGLDF.

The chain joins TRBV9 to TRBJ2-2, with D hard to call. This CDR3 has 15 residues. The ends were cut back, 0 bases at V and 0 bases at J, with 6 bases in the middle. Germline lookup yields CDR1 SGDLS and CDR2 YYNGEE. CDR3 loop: CASSVELSNTGELFF. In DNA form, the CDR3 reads TGTGCCAGCAGCGTAGAGCTTTCGAACACCGGGGAGCTGTTTTTT.

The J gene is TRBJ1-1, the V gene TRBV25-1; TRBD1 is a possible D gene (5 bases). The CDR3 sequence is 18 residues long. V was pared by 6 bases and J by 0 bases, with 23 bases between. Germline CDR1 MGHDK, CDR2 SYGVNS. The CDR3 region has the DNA TGTGCCAGCAGCTCCCCCTATCGTGGGAGGACATTGAACACTGAAGCTTTCTTT. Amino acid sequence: CASSSPYRGRTLNTEAFF.

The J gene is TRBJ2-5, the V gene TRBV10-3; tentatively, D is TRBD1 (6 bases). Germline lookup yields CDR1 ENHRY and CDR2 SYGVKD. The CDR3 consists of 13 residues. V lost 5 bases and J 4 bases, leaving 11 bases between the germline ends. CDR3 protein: CAISPGVGETQYF. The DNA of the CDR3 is TGTGCCATCAGTCCAGGGGTCGGAGAGACCCAGTACTTC.

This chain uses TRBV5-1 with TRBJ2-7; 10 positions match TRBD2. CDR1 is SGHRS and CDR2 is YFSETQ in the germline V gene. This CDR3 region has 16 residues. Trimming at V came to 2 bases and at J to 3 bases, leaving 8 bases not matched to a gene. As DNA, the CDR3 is TGCGCCAGCAGCTTTCACGGACTAGCGGCCATCTACGAGCAGTACTTC. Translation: CASSFHGLAAIYEQYF.

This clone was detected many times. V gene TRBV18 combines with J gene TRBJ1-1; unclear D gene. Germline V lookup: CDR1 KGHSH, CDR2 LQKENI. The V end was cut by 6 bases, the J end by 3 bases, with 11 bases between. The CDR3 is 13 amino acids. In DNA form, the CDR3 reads TGTGCCAGCTCGCCTATTGGAGACACTGAAGCTTTCTTT. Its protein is CASSPIGDTEAFF.

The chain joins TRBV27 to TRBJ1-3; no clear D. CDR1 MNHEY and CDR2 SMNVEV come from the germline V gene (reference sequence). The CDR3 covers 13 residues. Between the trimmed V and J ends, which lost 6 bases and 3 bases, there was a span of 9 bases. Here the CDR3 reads CASSDNSGNTIYF. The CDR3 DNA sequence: TGTGCCAGCAGCGACAACAGTGGAAACACCATATATTTT.

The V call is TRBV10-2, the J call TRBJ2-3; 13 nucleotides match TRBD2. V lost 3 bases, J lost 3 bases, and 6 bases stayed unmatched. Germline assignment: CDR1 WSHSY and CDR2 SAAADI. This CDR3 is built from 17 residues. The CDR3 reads CASSEDLGLAGTDTQYF. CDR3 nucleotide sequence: TGCGCCAGCAGTGAAGACTTGGGACTAGCGGGAACAGATACGCAGTATTTT.

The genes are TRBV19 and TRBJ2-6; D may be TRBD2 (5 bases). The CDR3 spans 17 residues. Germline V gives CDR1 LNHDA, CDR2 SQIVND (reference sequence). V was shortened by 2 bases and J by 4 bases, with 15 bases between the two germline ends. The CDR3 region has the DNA TGTGCCAGTAGTATAAACGGGGTGGGGAAAGGGGCCAACGTCCTGACTTTC. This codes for CASSINGVGKGANVLTF. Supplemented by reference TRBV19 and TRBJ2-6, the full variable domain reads DGGITQSPKYLFRKEGQNVTLSCEQNLNHDAMYWYRQDPGQGLRLIYYSQIVNDFQKGDIAEGYSVSREKKESFPLTVTSAQKNPTAFYLCASSINGVGKGANVLTFGAGSRLTVL.

The CDR3, as DNA: TGCGCCAGCAGCCAAGATGGGGGACAGACCACCGGGGAGCTGTTTTTT. This encodes CASSQDGGQTTGELFF. V usage is TRBV4-3 and J usage is TRBJ2-2; 7 nucleotides line up with TRBD1. The germline CDR1 and CDR2 sequences are LGHNA and YSLEER. The CDR3 loop spans 16 amino acids. Unmatched junction bases numbered 5, after V lost 0 bases and J lost 4 bases.

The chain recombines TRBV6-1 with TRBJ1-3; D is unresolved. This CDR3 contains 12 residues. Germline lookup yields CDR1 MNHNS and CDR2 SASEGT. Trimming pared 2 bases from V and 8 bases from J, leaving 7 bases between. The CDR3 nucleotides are TGTGCCAGCAGTGAAACCGGGGACACCATATATTTT. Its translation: CASSETGDTIYF.